A single sample is the source of the 23 T cell receptor beta chains below, sequenced in a study of shared clonotypes between healthy human individuals. The assay was immunoSEQ multiplex PCR, and TCRdb's table has in-frame clones only and misses some. The sample has some 1,400,000 clones, around 97% seen once. The sample was naive CD4+ T cells sorted from blood. Subset in this sample: CD45RA+ positively selected. The receptors shown here come from a young man in good health.

Notes on this clone: The sample contains more than one DNA sequence encoding this CDR3. CDR3 amino acids: CASSRGYEQYF. CDR3 DNA: TGTGCCAGCAGCAGAGGATACGAGCAGTACTTC. The chain has TRBV7-9 and TRBJ2-7; D gene unclear. Deletions cut 5 bases from V and 4 bases from J, with 6 bases between. CDR3 length equals 11 residues. CDR1 is SEHNR and CDR2 is FQNEAQ in the germline V gene (reference sequence).

The chain is built from TRBV6-5 and TRBJ1-5; tentatively, D is TRBD1 (6 bases). This CDR3 is built from 15 residues. V was clipped by 6 bases and J by 4 bases, with 16 bases between them. Germline CDR1 and CDR2: MNHEY and SVGAGI. Here the CDR3 reads CASSGTPDYNQPQHF. CDR3 coding DNA: TGTGCCAGCAGCGGGACACCCGATTATAATCAGCCCCAGCATTTT.

This clone was counted a single time. The rearrangement uses TRBV13 and TRBJ2-1; the D gene is possibly TRBD2 (5 bases). V was shortened by 1 base and J by 10 bases, with 14 bases between the two germline ends. There are 14 residues in the CDR3. Germline CDR1 is PRHDT and CDR2 is FYEKMQ (reference sequence). CDR3 loop: CASSLVTTRGEQFF. The CDR3 DNA follows: TGTGCCAGCAGCTTAGTTACTACTAGAGGGGAGCAGTTCTTC.

The rearrangement joins TRBV27 to TRBJ2-1; 13 bases are shared with TRBD2. This CDR3 has 21 residues. The trim removed 3 bases at V and 0 bases at J, leaving 14 bases unmatched. Germline V gene lookup returns CDR1 MNHEY and CDR2 SMNVEV (reference sequence). The CDR3 nucleotides read TGTGCCAGCAGTTTGGATGGGGGCGGGACTAGCGGGGCTAGCTCCTACAATGAGCAGTTCTTC. Its translation is CASSLDGGGTSGASSYNEQFF.

The sample holds one count of this clone. The rearrangement uses TRBV18 and TRBJ2-7; TRBD2 matches at 11 bases. CDR3 length: 18 amino acids. Germline V gene data show CDR1 as KGHSH and CDR2 as LQKENI. After removal of 3 bases from V and 2 bases from J, the junction contained 12 bases not matched to a gene. In nucleotides, the CDR3 is TGTGCCAGCTCACCTCCCGGTCGCACTAGCGGGAGCCCCTACGAGCAGTACTTC. Protein sequence: CASSPPGRTSGSPYEQYF.

The chain has TRBV2 and TRBJ2-4, with D possibly being TRBD2 (6 bases). V lost 4 bases and J 0 bases, leaving 16 bases between the germline ends. The CDR3 has 17 residues. From germline, CDR1 is SNHLY and CDR2 FYNNEI. CDR3 nucleotides: TGTGCCAGCAGTGCGTTAGGGACTTCATTAGCCAAAAACATTCAGTACTTC. The encoded protein is CASSALGTSLAKNIQYF. The full variable domain, its missing parts supplied by reference TRBV2 and TRBJ2-4, is EPEVTQTPSHQVTQMGQEVILRCVPISNHLYFYWYRQILGQKVEFLVSFYNNEISEKSEIFDDQFSVERPDGSNFTLKIRSTKLEDSAMYFCASSALGTSLAKNIQYFGAGTRLSVL.

This clone was found once. The V and J genes are TRBV7-2 and TRBJ2-7; 9 positions agree with TRBD1. The V gene's germline CDR1 is SGHTA and CDR2 FQGNSA. Trimming cost V 5 bases and J 5 bases; bases outside gene matches: 10. This CDR3 spans 15 amino acids. CDR3 region: CASSQLGTGIHEQYF. The DNA for the CDR3 is TGTGCCAGCAGCCAACTCGGGACAGGGATCCACGAGCAGTACTTC. The whole variable domain, remainder taken from reference TRBV7-2 and TRBJ2-7, is GAGVSQSPSNKVTEKGKDVELRCDPISGHTALYWYRQSLGQGLEFLIYFQGNSAPDKSGLPSDRFSAERTGGSVSTLTIQRTQQEDSAVYLCASSQLGTGIHEQYFGPGTRLTVT.

The chain has TRBV2 and TRBJ2-3; possibly TRBD1 for D (5 bases). This CDR3 contains 14 residues. Trimming stripped 5 bases from V and 2 bases from J, with 11 bases between. Per the germline V gene, CDR1 is SNHLY and CDR2 is FYNNEI. CDR3 nucleotide sequence: TGTGCCAGCAGTCCTCTGACAGCCACAGATACGCAGTATTTT. It yields the protein CASSPLTATDTQYF.

About this clone: The same CDR3 is also encoded by other DNA sequences in this sample. As DNA, the CDR3 is TGCGCCAGCAGCCTGCCTGGGACCGGGGAGCTGTTTTTT. Its protein is CASSLPGTGELFF. The gene calls are TRBV5-1 and TRBJ2-2; no reliable D call. V lost 4 bases to trimming and J lost 5 bases, with 9 bases between them. The CDR3 is made up of 13 amino acids. CDR1 and CDR2 from the germline V gene are SGHRS and YFSETQ. Using reference TRBV5-1 and TRBJ2-2 for the parts outside the CDR3, the full variable domain is KAGVTQTPRYLIKTRGQQVTLSCSPISGHRSVSWYQQTPGQGLQFLFEYFSETQRNKGNFPGRFSGRQFSNSRSEMNVSTLELGDSALYLCASSLPGTGELFFGEGSRLTVL.

V and J are TRBV7-8 and TRBJ2-2; D not certain. The CDR3 loop spans 16 amino acids. Germline V CDR1 and CDR2: SGHVS, FQNEAQ. Trimming pared 5 bases from V and 5 bases from J, leaving 18 bases between. The CDR3, as DNA: TGTGCCAGCAGCCCGACGGCCTTGAAAGGAACCGGGGAGCTGTTTTTT. It yields the protein CASSPTALKGTGELFF.

Here the CDR3 DNA reads TGTGCCAGCAGCTTAAAGGGCGAGCAGTTCTTC. Translating it yields CASSLKGEQFF. This chain connects TRBV13 to TRBJ2-1; D gene ambiguous. Germline V gene lookup returns CDR1 PRHDT and CDR2 FYEKMQ (reference sequence). V lost 2 bases to trimming and J lost 10 bases, with 6 bases between them. The length of the CDR3 is 11 residues.

On this clone itself: At one of its ends the junction is not consistent with the germline gene, which may arise from a read error. This CDR3 is also generated by other DNA sequences in the sample. The V and J genes are TRBV5-1 and TRBJ1-1, with 11 bases that match TRBD1. Germline V gene sequence: CDR1 SGHRS, CDR2 YFSETQ. The length of the CDR3 is 17 residues. The chain's CDR3 is CASSPSGQGGGNTEAFF. The CDR3 nucleotides read TGCGCCAGCAGCCCCTCGGGACAGGGGGGAGGAAACACTGAAGCCTTCTTT.

The V and J genes are TRBV7-3 and TRBJ2-1; a weak D match, TRBD2 (5 bases). Germline V gene lookup returns CDR1 SGHTA and CDR2 FQGTGA. This CDR3 comprises 13 residues. Trimming took 5 bases from V and 2 from J, leaving 7 bases between them. The CDR3 region has the DNA TGTGCCAGCAGCCCAGCGGCCTACAATGAGCAGTTCTTC. Amino acids: CASSPAAYNEQFF.

In regard to this clone: This sample includes further DNA sequences coding for the same CDR3. The chain carries TRBV9 and TRBJ2-5; no reliable D call. V was trimmed by 0 bases and J by 3 bases, leaving 6 bases between them. The CDR3 spans 13 residues. Per germline, CDR1 SGDLS and CDR2 YYNGEE. DNA for the CDR3: TGTGCCAGCAGCGTAGGGAGCGAAGAGACCCAGTACTTC. This encodes CASSVGSEETQYF.

The chain links TRBV7-9 to TRBJ2-7; weak D call: TRBD1 (7 bases). Germline CDR1 and CDR2: SEHNR and FQNEAQ (reference sequence). Trimming removed 2 bases at V and 0 bases at J, with 17 bases between. This CDR3 has 17 amino acids. CDR3 sequence reads: CASSLNRGLSFSYEQYF. CDR3 DNA: TGTGCCAGCAGCTTAAACAGGGGACTCTCCTTCTCCTACGAGCAGTACTTC.

The chain links TRBV5-5 to TRBJ2-3; possible D gene TRBD1, 6 bases. Trimming removed 4 bases at V and 2 bases at J, with 17 bases between. Per germline, CDR1 SGHKS and CDR2 YYEKEE (reference sequence). This CDR3 has 16 amino acids. In nucleotides, the CDR3 is TGTGCCAGCAGCCTCCCGATACAGGGCCCCACAGATACGCAGTATTTT. Protein: CASSLPIQGPTDTQYF.

A remark on this clone: Other DNA sequences from this sample encode an identical CDR3 as well. The chain couples TRBV5-4 to TRBJ2-1; no clear D. V gave up 4 bases and J gave up 4 bases, with 3 bases separating them. The length of the CDR3 is 11 residues. Germline values: CDR1 SGHNT, CDR2 YYREEE (reference sequence). The DNA for the CDR3 is TGTGCCAGCAGCCTGTACAATGAGCAGTTCTTC. It specifies CASSLYNEQFF. Full variable domain (rest looked up from reference TRBV5-4 and TRBJ2-1): ETGVTQSPTHLIKTRGQQVTLRCSSQSGHNTVSWYQQALGQGPQFIFQYYREEENGRGNFPPRFSGLQFPNYSSELNVNALELDDSALYLCASSLYNEQFFGPGTRLTVL.

The gene calls are TRBV2 and TRBJ2-7; maybe TRBD2 (5 bases). This CDR3 has 16 amino acids. Germline V CDR1 and CDR2: SNHLY, FYNNEI. V gave up 6 bases and J gave up 5 bases, with 23 bases separating them. The CDR3 is CASSDRSRGPGDEQYF. The CDR3 bases are TGTGCCAGCAGCGACCGTAGCAGAGGGCCAGGCGACGAGCAGTACTTC. The full variable domain, with the rest looked up from reference TRBV2 and TRBJ2-7, is EPEVTQTPSHQVTQMGQEVILRCVPISNHLYFYWYRQILGQKVEFLVSFYNNEISEKSEIFDDQFSVERPDGSNFTLKIRSTKLEDSAMYFCASSDRSRGPGDEQYFGPGTRLTVT.

The chain recombines TRBV28 with TRBJ1-1; D uncertain. Deletions cut 7 bases from V and 4 bases from J, with 10 bases between. Looked up from germline, CDR1 is MDHEN and CDR2 is SYDVKM. This CDR3 comprises 12 residues. This chain's CDR3 is CASMAFSTEAFF. The CDR3 DNA sequence: TGTGCCAGCATGGCATTTAGCACTGAAGCTTTCTTT.

The rearrangement links TRBV2 to TRBJ1-2; a possible D gene is TRBD1 (5 bases). There are 14 residues in the CDR3. The V end was cut by 8 bases, the J end by 6 bases, with 19 bases between. Germline CDR1 reads SNHLY; CDR2 reads FYNNEI. In nucleotides, the CDR3 is TGTGCCAGCGCCGGAGCGGGGCGGTCTGATGGCTACACCTTC. It codes for CASAGAGRSDGYTF.

This clone is a singleton in its sample. This chain links TRBV7-2 with TRBJ2-7; D is tentatively TRBD1 or TRBD2 (5 bases each). Germline loops: CDR1 SGHTA, CDR2 FQGNSA. The CDR3 totals 14 residues. V lost 1 base to trimming and J lost 4 bases, with 11 bases between them. CDR3: CASSLGGIGYEQYF. The DNA of the CDR3 is TGTGCCAGCAGCTTAGGGGGGATTGGGTACGAGCAGTACTTC.

The chain joins TRBV30 to TRBJ2-2; possibly TRBD1 for D (6 bases). Trimming took off 2 bases at V and 1 base at J, with 8 bases between the two ends. The CDR3 is 14 amino acids. Germline lookup yields CDR1 GTSNPN and CDR2 SVGIG (reference sequence). The CDR3 sequence is CAWSRGQNTGELFF. In DNA form, the CDR3 reads TGTGCCTGGAGTCGGGGACAGAACACCGGGGAGCTGTTTTTT.

The rearrangement links TRBV9 to TRBJ2-5; D is unclear. Per germline, CDR1 SGDLS and CDR2 YYNGEE. V lost 4 bases, J lost 2 bases, and 12 bases lay in between. The CDR3 is 14 residues long. The CDR3 nucleotides read TGTGCCAGCAGCCCCGAAGGGTATCAAGAGACCCAGTACTTC. It codes for CASSPEGYQETQYF.